The T cell receptor beta chain under discussion was sequenced for a study of regulatory and conventional T cells in RAG deficiency. Trimming took 8 bases from V and 2 from J, leaving 13 bases between them. The CDR3 runs to 14 residues. Looked up from germline, CDR1 is MDHEN and CDR2 is SYDVKM. Blood CD4+ CD25-low CD127-high conventional T cells supplied the genomic DNA template. The assay was immunoSEQ multiplex PCR, and TCRdb's table has in-frame clones only and misses some. Of approximately 48,000 clones listed, about nine tenths are singletons. These data also featured in a second study, about regulatory T cells. That source reports: The PCR used 52 TRBV and 13 TRBJ primers.

The source material was CD4+ effector T cells sorted from blood. The rearrangement links TRBV28 to TRBJ1-5; possibly TRBD1 for D (6 bases). The sequence was collected from a human donor in good health. CDR3 DNA sequence: TGTGCCAGCGAAGGGGGGGGTGGCAATCAGCCCCAGCATTTT. The encoded protein is CASEGGGGNQPQHF.